This T cell receptor (beta chain) is drawn from a study of blood T cell repertoires in COVID-19. Study-wide background: The samples span acute and convalescent COVID-19 from the United States, Italy and Spain. PBMCs, B-cell-depleted T cells, or T cells were the source of the cDNA or gDNA that made up the material.

Produced via immunoSEQ multiplex PCR; TCRdb's table is partial and in-frame only. The data contain some 53,000 clones, more than 75% of them singletons. V lost 7 bases and J lost 3; bases outside the gene matches: 7. The CDR3 extends over 13 amino acids. CDR1 and CDR2 from the germline V gene are SQVTM and ANQGSEA. The receptor was isolated from a man between 65 and 85 years old with acute or convalescent COVID-19. The chain has TRBV29-1 and TRBJ1-1; TRBD1 matches at 8 bases. The sequencing input was peripheral blood. The CDR3 reads CSAADRVYTEAFF. For the CDR3, the DNA is TGCAGCGCCGCGGACAGGGTGTACACTGAAGCTTTCTTT.